Each of the 17 T cell receptor beta chains below was sequenced from the same sample in a study of T cells in Graves' hyperthyroidism and ophthalmopathy. TCR beta CDR3 regions were amplified from RNA transcripts. The TCR CDR3 first-round RT-PCR relied on the HTBI primer set. TCRdb reprocessed the multiplex PCR reads via MiXCR and lists one record per CDR3 protein. The table records roughly 550,000 distinct CDR3 sequences, about 16% of them present only once. Sequencing was performed on blood. These receptors were obtained from a woman in her twenties or thirties with Graves' ophthalmopathy.

This clonotype was observed many times. V and J are TRBV5-1 and TRBJ2-1; no reliable D call. Trimming took off 0 bases at V and 2 bases at J, with 9 bases between the two ends. The CDR3 covers 15 residues. From germline, CDR1 is SGHRS and CDR2 YFSETQ. Here the CDR3 DNA reads TGCGCCAGCAGCTTGGACGGAGTCACCTACAATGAGCAGTTCTTC. Protein sequence: CASSLDGVTYNEQFF.

This clonotype showed up many times. The V and J genes are TRBV28 and TRBJ2-2; no clear D. The germline gives CDR1 MDHEN, CDR2 SYDVKM. There are 13 residues in the CDR3. Deletions cut 6 bases from V and 0 bases from J, with 5 bases between. The CDR3 region has the DNA TGTGCCAGCAGGCTATCGAACACCGGGGAGCTGTTTTTT. Translated: CASRLSNTGELFF.

This clonotype has only a few counts. The V gene is TRBV10-3, the J gene TRBJ2-2; 8 bases map to TRBD1. V gave up 4 bases and J gave up 0 bases; unmatched junction bases: 4. The CDR3 extends over 16 amino acids. Germline assignment: CDR1 ENHRY and CDR2 SYGVKD. The CDR3 sequence is CAISGGQGTNTGELFF. CDR3 nucleotides: TGTGCCATCAGTGGAGGACAGGGTACGAACACCGGGGAGCTGTTTTTT.

This clonotype was detected ten times or more. DNA for the CDR3: TGCAGTGCTCCACCCGGGACTACCTCGAATGAGCAGTTCTTC. Its translation: CSAPPGTTSNEQFF. The V and J genes are TRBV20-1 and TRBJ2-1; 7 bases map to TRBD2. This CDR3 has 14 amino acids. The germline CDR1 and CDR2 sequences are DFQATT and SNEGSKA (reference sequence). Unmatched junction bases numbered 11, after V lost 5 bases and J lost 7 bases.

V gene TRBV18 combines with J gene TRBJ2-3; 8 bases align to TRBD2. CDR1 is KGHSH, CDR2 LQKENI, per germline. The CDR3 is 16 amino acids. V shed 6 bases, J shed 4 bases, and the junction held 12 bases outside the gene matches. The CDR3 loop reads CASSQSSGIQADTQYF. CDR3 sequence (DNA): TGTGCCAGCTCCCAGAGTAGCGGGATCCAGGCAGATACGCAGTATTTT.

This clonotype showed up just a few times. The chain combines TRBV20-1 with TRBJ2-7; D is undetermined. This CDR3 region has 12 residues. Germline-derived CDR1 and CDR2 are DFQATT and SNEGSKA (reference sequence). Trimming took off 8 bases at V and 0 bases at J, with 11 bases between the two ends. The CDR3 is CSPSRPSYEQYF. Written as DNA, the CDR3 is TGCAGTCCCTCGAGGCCCTCCTACGAGCAGTACTTC.

CDR3 sequence reads: CSARGNTAGGSSYEQYF. DNA of the CDR3: TGCAGTGCTAGAGGAAACACAGCGGGAGGGAGCTCCTACGAGCAGTACTTC. This chain links TRBV20-1 with TRBJ2-7, with TRBD2 matching 10 bases. In germline, CDR1 is DFQATT, CDR2 SNEGSKA (reference sequence). This CDR3 is 17 amino acids long. J lost 0 bases, V lost 1 base, and 9 bases had no gene match.

This clonotype was detected a few times. V is TRBV6-2 or TRBV6-3 and J is TRBJ2-3; D is unclear. The ends were cut back, 9 bases at V and 2 bases at J, with 18 bases in the middle. Germline-derived CDR1 and CDR2 are MNHEY and SVGEGT. The CDR3 contains 15 residues. CDR3 protein: CASGRASRTTDTQYF. The CDR3 DNA reads TGTGCCAGTGGTCGGGCTAGTCGGACCACAGATACGCAGTATTTT.

This clonotype was picked up many times. The rearrangement uses TRBV6-1 and TRBJ2-7, with D perhaps being TRBD1 or TRBD2 (6 bases each). Deletions cut 6 bases from V and 6 bases from J, with 12 bases between. CDR1 is MNHNS, CDR2 SASEGT, per germline. This CDR3 has 12 residues. CDR3 in amino acids: CASREQGGEQYF. CDR3 nucleotides: TGTGCCAGCAGGGAACAGGGAGGCGAGCAGTACTTC.

V usage is TRBV5-1 and J usage is TRBJ2-2, with 7 bases lining up with TRBD1. Germline V CDR1 and CDR2: SGHRS, YFSETQ. The CDR3 contains 14 residues. V lost 4 bases, J lost 7 bases, and 7 bases stayed unmatched. CDR3 residues: CASSQTGSGGELFF. CDR3 DNA: TGCGCCAGCAGCCAGACAGGGTCAGGCGGGGAGCTGTTTTTT.

This chain connects TRBV20-1 to TRBJ2-4; D ambiguous. The germline gives CDR1 DFQATT, CDR2 SNEGSKA (reference sequence). V was trimmed by 3 bases and J by 0 bases, leaving 6 bases between them. The CDR3 consists of 13 residues. CDR3 region: CSARQLAKNIQYF. In DNA form, the CDR3 reads TGCAGTGCTAGGCAGTTAGCCAAAAACATTCAGTACTTC.

This clonotype was picked up many times. The rearrangement uses TRBV30 and TRBJ1-2; D unresolved. This CDR3 spans 13 amino acids. The germline V gene encodes CDR1 GTSNPN and CDR2 SVGIG (reference sequence). V lost 4 bases to trimming and J lost 0 bases, with 9 bases between them. CDR3 in DNA: TGTGCCTGGAAGCTCTCCTCTAACTATGGCTACACCTTC. Its translation: CAWKLSSNYGYTF.

This clonotype was counted a few times. The chain is built from TRBV28 and TRBJ1-3, with no clear D. The CDR3 length is 11 residues. From germline, CDR1 is MDHEN and CDR2 SYDVKM. The V end was cut by 3 bases, the J end by 8 bases, with 5 bases between. The CDR3 sequence: CASSFSHTIYF. The CDR3 bases are TGTGCCAGCAGTTTTTCACACACCATATATTTT.

Comment on this clonotype: A much bigger clone sits one base away, suggesting this may be a read error. This sequence joins TRBV12-3 or TRBV12-4 and TRBJ2-3, with TRBD2 matching over 10 bases. CDR3 size: 16 residues. The CDR3 loop is CVSSLLAGPPTDTQYF. In DNA form, the CDR3 reads TGTGTCAGCAGTTTACTAGCGGGACCTCCCACAGATACGCAGTATTTT.

This clonotype was observed many times. The chain recombines TRBV5-1 with TRBJ2-7; D may be TRBD2 (6 bases). Trimming stripped 0 bases from V and 3 bases from J, with 10 bases between. The CDR3 is 14 amino acids. Germline CDR1 SGHRS, CDR2 YFSETQ. The chain's CDR3 is CASSLAVGGYEQYF. The CDR3 region has the DNA TGCGCCAGCAGCTTGGCCGTGGGAGGCTACGAGCAGTACTTC.

This clonotype was observed a few times. V gene TRBV18 combines with J gene TRBJ1-1; D gene unclear. V lost 3 bases to trimming and J lost 3 bases, with 11 bases between them. Per the germline V gene, CDR1 is KGHSH and CDR2 is LQKENI. The CDR3 contains 14 residues. The CDR3 is CASSPKLSDTEAFF. The CDR3 DNA sequence: TGTGCCAGCTCACCTAAGCTTTCGGACACTGAAGCTTTCTTT.

This clonotype was detected many times. The chain couples TRBV28 to TRBJ2-3; 10 bases agree with TRBD2. Per germline, CDR1 MDHEN and CDR2 SYDVKM. The CDR3 sequence is 15 residues long. V lost 5 bases to trimming and J lost 4 bases; unmatched junction nucleotides: 6. The CDR3, as DNA: TGTGCCAGCAGTCCTAGCGGGAGATCAGCAGATACGCAGTATTTT. Protein: CASSPSGRSADTQYF.